The rows below give T cell receptor beta chains drawn from one sample of a study of CD8+CD57+ T cells in acquired aplastic anemia. TCRdb reanalysed the reads using MiXCR and keeps one entry per CDR3 protein. The sample holds about 190,000 distinct CDR3 sequences, approximately 49% seen once. Sequenced sample: sorted CD4+, CD8+, or CD8+CD57+ T cells (not recorded which) from PBMCs. These receptors all come from a human donor in good health, serving as a control. Each CDR3 is given with its conserved first and last residue.

TRBV6-4	TRBJ2-3	CASSDSITDTDTQYF
TRBV2	TRBJ2-1	CASSQTSGGANEQFF
TRBV2	TRBJ1-1	CASSEQGYTEAFF
TRBV29-1	TRBJ2-5	CSVLTGGGETQYF
TRBV20-1	TRBJ1-5	CSAQDSDSNQPQHF
TRBV20-1	TRBJ2-2	CSARDSGHRSTGELFF
TRBV24-1	TRBJ1-1	CASKRQGFLRNTEAFF
TRBV11-3	TRBJ1-5	CAGSTPPQGVQWPQHF
TRBV10-3	TRBJ2-1	CAIRDRAGSEQFF
TRBV5-1	TRBJ2-7	CASSSSGGTYEQYF
TRBV6-6	TRBJ1-5	CASSRDDRSNQPQHF
TRBV27	TRBJ1-6	CASRRTGSHSPLHF
TRBV9	TRBJ2-2	CASSVVAGELFF
TRBV20-1	TRBJ2-7	CSARNRYEQYF
TRBV7-9	TRBJ2-5	CASSFKGQGQETQYF
TRBV18	TRBJ1-1	CASSPYLNTEVFF
TRBV9	TRBJ1-2	CASSVVGGPTSNYGYTF
TRBV20-1	NA	CSAETGTGNTEAFF
TRBV10-3	TRBJ1-5	CAIMGEGQPQHF
TRBV25-1	TRBJ1-1	CASSEDRAAKYTEAFF
TRBV14	TRBJ1-2	CASSLPGLLDYGYTF
TRBV15	TRBJ2-1	CATSGIAYNEQFF
TRBV19	TRBJ2-3	CASSIGTSGGRTDTQYF
TRBV28	TRBJ1-6	CASSSGTGGSPLHF
TRBV7-3	TRBJ1-1	CASSLEGQLNTEAFF
TRBV28	TRBJ2-1	CASSTPNSGANYNEQFF
TRBV10-3	TRBJ1-2	CAISVGTGAFEWDGYTF
TRBV6-5	TRBJ1-1	CASSYAFSGGTEAFF
TRBV2	TRBJ2-1	CASSMVRGQENEQFF
TRBV7-2	TRBJ1-6	CASSPRQGNSPLHF
TRBV15	TRBJ2-2	CATSGGGYTGELFF
TRBV20-1	TRBJ1-2	CSARAGNDGYTF
TRBV13	TRBJ1-6	CASSPHTGQGANNSPFHF
TRBV6-4	TRBJ1-6	CASRTGPADYSPLHF
TRBV9	TRBJ2-5	CASSVGPSSQETQYF
TRBV5-1	TRBJ2-3	CASSLASGGATDTQYF
TRBV7-2	TRBJ2-3	CASKVRLSTDTQYF
TRBV4-2	TRBJ2-7	CASSQEGTEPYEQYF
TRBV29-1	TRBJ2-7	CSVSPGTGGIYEQYF
TRBV24-1	TRBJ1-2	CATKVGGYGYTF